This T cell receptor beta chain originates from a study of T cell responses to AZD1222 COVID-19 vaccine. Whole-study findings and limits: The donor cohort was predominantly white British with a female majority, and clonal diversity may have been underestimated.

The table lists this clone with a count of one. Its antigen is as yet unknown. The V gene lost 1 base and the J gene lost 7 bases, with 10 bases spanning the gap. Germline CDR1 is SNHLY and CDR2 is FYNNEI. The CDR3 consists of 14 residues. Measured with immunoSEQ multiplex PCR; TCRdb has only the in-frame clones, and not every one. The sample includes roughly 190,000 clones, approximately 92% of them seen just once. The starting material was peripheral blood, obtained 28 days after the second dose of the MenACWY control vaccine. The J gene is TRBJ1-4, the V gene TRBV2; D is possibly TRBD1 (5 bases). The sequence was obtained from an adult who received the MenACWY meningococcal vaccine as a control. The CDR3: CASSEERGGEKLFF. Written as DNA, the CDR3 is TGTGCCAGCAGTGAAGAAAGGGGCGGTGAAAAACTGTTTTTT.